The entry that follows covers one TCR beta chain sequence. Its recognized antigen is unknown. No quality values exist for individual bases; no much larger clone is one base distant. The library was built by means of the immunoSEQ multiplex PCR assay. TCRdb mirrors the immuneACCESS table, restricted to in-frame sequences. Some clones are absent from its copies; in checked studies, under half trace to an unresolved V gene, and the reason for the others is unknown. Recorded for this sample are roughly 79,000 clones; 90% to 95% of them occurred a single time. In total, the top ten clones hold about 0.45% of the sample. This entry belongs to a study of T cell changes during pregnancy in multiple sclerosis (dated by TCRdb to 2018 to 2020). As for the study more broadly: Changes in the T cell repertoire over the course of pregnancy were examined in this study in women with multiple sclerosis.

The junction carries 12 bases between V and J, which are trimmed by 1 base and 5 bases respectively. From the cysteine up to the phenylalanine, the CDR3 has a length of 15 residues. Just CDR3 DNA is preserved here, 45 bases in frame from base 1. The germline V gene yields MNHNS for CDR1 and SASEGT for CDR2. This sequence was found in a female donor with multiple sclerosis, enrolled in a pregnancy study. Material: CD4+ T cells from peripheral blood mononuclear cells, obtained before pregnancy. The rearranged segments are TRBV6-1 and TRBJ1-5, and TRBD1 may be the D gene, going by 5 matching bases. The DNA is TGTGCCAGCAGTGAAGTTGGGGCGGCTCATCAGCCCCAGCATTTT. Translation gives CASSEVGAAHQPQHF.